This T cell receptor (beta chain) was captured in a study of cytomegalovirus exposure and HLA in healthy donors. The germline gives CDR1 SGHDN, CDR2 FVKESK. The V gene lost 0 bases and the J gene lost 7 bases, with 7 bases spanning the gap. This CDR3 comprises 13 residues. Profiling relied on immunoSEQ multiplex PCR, and the TCRdb table lists in-frame clones only, not all of them. The sample gives about 280,000 clones, 88% of which show up once; roughly 0.93% is in the top ten. A few counts support this clone. The V and J genes are TRBV14 and TRBJ1-5; no clear D gene. The receptor was derived from a young woman in good health and CMV-seronegative. Sequencing input: PBMCs. The CDR3 DNA reads as TGTGCCAGCAGCCAAGATATGGCCCAGCCCCAGCATTTT. Protein sequence: CASSQDMAQPQHF.